This TCR beta chain was captured in a study of technical replicates of blood from several donors. Data came from immunoSEQ multiplex PCR; TCRdb stores just in-frame clones and leaves some out. The sample lists about 80,000 clones, about 92% occurring once. The source material was T cells isolated from PBMCs. This TCR was sampled from a human donor in good health.

Here the CDR3 reads CASSIAGQGAYQPQHF. DNA of the CDR3: TGTGCCAGTAGTATCGCCGGACAGGGGGCCTATCAGCCCCAGCATTTT. The chain couples TRBV19 to TRBJ1-5; 11 bases are a match to TRBD1. J gave up 5 bases and V 3 bases, and 6 bases lay outside the gene matches. CDR1 LNHDA and CDR2 SQIVND come from the germline V gene (reference sequence). The CDR3 loop spans 16 amino acids. Variable domain in full (rest from reference TRBV19 and TRBJ1-5): DGGITQSPKYLFRKEGQNVTLSCEQNLNHDAMYWYRQDPGQGLRLIYYSQIVNDFQKGDIAEGYSVSREKKESFPLTVTSAQKNPTAFYLCASSIAGQGAYQPQHFGDGTRLSIL.